The 30 T cell receptor beta chains presented below share a single source sample, sequenced in a study of T cell responses to AZD1222 COVID-19 vaccine. The repertoire was sequenced with immunoSEQ multiplex PCR; TCRdb's copy has only in-frame clones and lacks some. This sample has some 140,000 clones; more than 85% occur once, and the top ten carry 5% to 6.5%. The specimen comprised peripheral blood, sampled on day 0 of AZD1222 vaccination. The receptors were gathered from an adult in good health.

This chain connects TRBV5-1 to TRBJ1-1, with D possibly TRBD1 on 5 matching bases. V lost 4 bases, J lost 1 base, and 17 bases lay in between. Germline-derived CDR1 and CDR2 are SGHRS and YFSETQ. This CDR3 has 16 amino acids. This chain's CDR3 is CASSPEAGLPNTEAFF. In DNA form, the CDR3 reads TGCGCCAGCAGCCCGGAGGCAGGGCTCCCGAACACTGAAGCTTTCTTT. Variable domain in full (rest from reference TRBV5-1 and TRBJ1-1): KAGVTQTPRYLIKTRGQQVTLSCSPISGHRSVSWYQQTPGQGLQFLFEYFSETQRNKGNFPGRFSGRQFSNSRSEMNVSTLELGDSALYLCASSPEAGLPNTEAFFGQGTRLTVV.

The V call is TRBV28, the J call TRBJ2-7; D not certain. Per the germline V gene, CDR1 is MDHEN and CDR2 is SYDVKM. The CDR3 has 12 amino acids. V was shortened by 5 bases and J by 7 bases, with 12 bases between the two germline ends. Here the CDR3 reads CASSLPGGEQYF. CDR3 nucleotides: TGTGCCAGCAGTCTCCCGGGTGGGGAGCAGTACTTC.

CDR3 DNA sequence: TGCGCCAGCAGGAGGGCTATCGGGGCCAACGTCCTGACTTTC. It specifies CASRRAIGANVLTF. The rearrangement joins TRBV5-1 to TRBJ2-6; possible D gene TRBD2, 5 bases. CDR1 is SGHRS and CDR2 is YFSETQ in the germline V gene. Trimming removed 5 bases at V and 4 bases at J, with 10 bases between. The CDR3 contains 14 residues.

This clone was seen a few times. This chain joins TRBV19 and TRBJ1-5; unclear D gene. The CDR3 consists of 13 residues. V lost 7 bases and J 2 bases, leaving 9 bases between the germline ends. CDR1 LNHDA and CDR2 SQIVND come from the germline V gene (reference sequence). The CDR3 region is CASTGDGNQPQHF. CDR3 nucleotides: TGTGCCAGTACAGGTGATGGCAATCAGCCCCAGCATTTT.

This chain links TRBV4-2 with TRBJ2-1; 7 positions agree with TRBD2. Germline assignment: CDR1 LGHNA and CDR2 YNFKEQ. The CDR3 is 18 amino acids. V dropped 0 bases and J dropped 2; count of bases not matched to a gene: 10. The CDR3, as DNA: TGTGCCAGCAGCCAAGACCCGATACTAGCGAGCGCCTACAATGAGCAGTTCTTC. This codes for CASSQDPILASAYNEQFF.

J is TRBJ1-4 and V is TRBV5-1, with D possibly TRBD1 on 6 matching bases. V lost 4 bases to trimming and J lost 0 bases, with 19 bases between them. CDR3 size: 18 residues. CDR1 SGHRS and CDR2 YFSETQ come from the germline V gene. The CDR3 is CASSPNYGQTATNEKLFF. CDR3 coding DNA: TGCGCCAGCAGCCCAAACTACGGACAGACTGCAACTAATGAAAAACTGTTTTTT.

V gene TRBV6-5 combines with J gene TRBJ2-1; TRBD1 matches at 7 bases. The CDR3 loop spans 14 amino acids. Germline CDR1 is MNHEY and CDR2 is SVGAGI. J lost 6 bases, V lost 4 bases, and 6 bases had no gene match. The CDR3 DNA is TGTGCCAGCAGTTCCCTGAGGACAGGCAATGAGCAGTTCTTC. Encoded protein: CASSSLRTGNEQFF.

Remarks on this clone: Other DNA sequences in this specimen translate into the identical CDR3. The genes are TRBV7-3 and TRBJ2-2; 11 positions match TRBD2. V shed 3 bases and J 4 bases; nucleotides not matched to a gene: 1. The CDR3 covers 15 residues. Looked up from germline, CDR1 is SGHTA and CDR2 is FQGTGA. CDR3 DNA sequence: TGTGCCAGCAGCTTTGGACTAGCGGGCACCGGGGAGCTGTTTTTT. Its protein product is CASSFGLAGTGELFF.

The V call is TRBV7-6, the J call TRBJ1-6, with 7 bases lining up with TRBD1. V lost 5 bases and J lost 5; bases outside the gene matches: 3. The CDR3 contains 14 residues. Germline assignment: CDR1 SGHVS and CDR2 FNYEAQ. The CDR3 protein is CASSNTGDNSPLHF. The CDR3 DNA is TGTGCCAGCAGCAACACAGGGGATAATTCACCCCTCCACTTT.

The chain employs TRBV5-4 and TRBJ2-3, with 10 nucleotides matching TRBD1. CDR1 is SGHNT, CDR2 YYREEE, per germline (reference sequence). This CDR3 is built from 16 residues. Trimming removed 5 bases from V and 3 bases from J; junction bases left unmatched: 9. As DNA, the CDR3 is TGTGCCAGCAGACGCTCCGGGACAGGGGTTACAGATACGCAGTATTTT. This gives the protein CASRRSGTGVTDTQYF.

This clone was found once. The chain carries TRBV30 and TRBJ1-2; D call uncertain. With 5 bases removed from V and 1 base from J, the gap between germline ends came to 14 bases. The CDR3 extends over 14 amino acids. From germline, CDR1 is GTSNPN and CDR2 SVGIG (reference sequence). The CDR3 coding sequence is TGTGCCTGGGGACGGAATACTTATAACTATGGCTACACCTTC. It encodes CAWGRNTYNYGYTF.

This chain joins TRBV7-9 and TRBJ1-2, with no clear D. The CDR3 is 14 amino acids. V was clipped by 1 base and J by 2 bases, with 8 bases between them. CDR1 is SEHNR and CDR2 is FQNEAQ in the germline V gene (reference sequence). CDR3 DNA sequence: TGTGCCAGCAGCTTAGAGGCCCAGAACTATGGCTACACCTTC. Protein sequence: CASSLEAQNYGYTF.

This chain links TRBV6-2 or TRBV6-3 with TRBJ2-1; TRBD2 matches 8 bases. The germline gives CDR1 MNHEY, CDR2 SVGEGT. V shed 2 bases, J shed 14 bases, and the junction held 23 bases outside the gene matches. The CDR3 has 18 amino acids. The CDR3 DNA reads TGTGCCAGCAGTTACCCTGGAGTCCCCTGGCGGGAGGCCCCCCAGGAGTTCTTC. This gives the protein CASSYPGVPWREAPQEFF.

The CDR3 DNA reads TGTGCCAGTAGGGGTCTGGGGGGATCGGGTTTCACCGGGGAGCTGTTTTTT. Amino acid sequence: CASRGLGGSGFTGELFF. This rearrangement joins TRBV19 to TRBJ2-2; D perhaps matches TRBD2 (6 bases). CDR3 length: 17 amino acids. V shed 6 bases and J shed 4 bases, with 21 bases lying between them. Germline-derived CDR1 and CDR2 are LNHDA and SQIVND (reference sequence).

The CDR3 DNA reads as TGTGCCAGCAGCCAAGGTCCCTTGGTGGATTCACCCCTCCACTTT. Amino acid sequence: CASSQGPLVDSPLHF. The chain links TRBV4-2 to TRBJ1-6; D remains ambiguous. Germline V gene lookup returns CDR1 LGHNA and CDR2 YNFKEQ. This CDR3 comprises 15 residues. V was trimmed by 1 base and J by 8 bases, leaving 12 bases between them.

V and J are TRBV7-9 and TRBJ1-2; 8 nucleotides agree with TRBD1. CDR1 is SEHNR, CDR2 FQNEAQ, per germline (reference sequence). There are 16 residues in the CDR3. V was clipped by 5 bases and J by 7 bases; unmatched bases: 15. The DNA of the CDR3 is TGTGCCAGCAGCACGGAGGGGACAGGAAGAAGTGGTGGCTACACCTTC. It encodes CASSTEGTGRSGGYTF.

This chain joins TRBV5-1 and TRBJ2-7, with a weak D call TRBD1 (6 bases). The CDR3 is made up of 13 amino acids. The V and J ends lost 0 bases and 6 bases respectively, with 10 bases between them. Germline CDR1 is SGHRS and CDR2 is YFSETQ. CDR3 loop: CASSLVRGAEQYF. The CDR3, as DNA: TGCGCCAGCAGCTTGGTCAGGGGTGCCGAGCAGTACTTC.

This chain links TRBV27 with TRBJ1-4; D remains unclear. The CDR3 consists of 14 residues. Germline V gene sequence: CDR1 MNHEY, CDR2 SMNVEV (reference sequence). The ends were cut back, 7 bases at V and 8 bases at J, with 17 bases in the middle. CDR3 amino acids: CASTLFAGGEKLFF. CDR3 DNA: TGTGCCAGCACCCTCTTCGCTGGCGGGGAAAAACTGTTTTTT.

The chain has TRBV6-5 and TRBJ1-6; TRBD1 is a possible D gene (5 bases). The CDR3 has 12 amino acids. CDR1 and CDR2 (germline): MNHEY, SVGAGI. With 6 bases removed from V and 13 bases from J, the gap between germline ends came to 13 bases. The CDR3 DNA reads TGTGCCAGCAGCCGGGACGGATGGCCCCTCCACTTT. Residues: CASSRDGWPLHF.

This rearrangement joins TRBV14 to TRBJ2-1, with TRBD2 identical over 7 bases. J was trimmed by 12 bases and V by 0 bases; bases with no gene match: 5. Looked up from germline, CDR1 is SGHDN and CDR2 is FVKESK. CDR3 size: 13 residues. CDR3 residues: CASSQERRGMQFF. In nucleotides, the CDR3 is TGTGCCAGCAGCCAAGAAAGGCGGGGGATGCAGTTCTTC.

This chain connects TRBV6-5 to TRBJ2-2, with D uncertain. The germline V and J ends were trimmed by 4 bases and 3 bases, with 12 bases remaining between them. The length of the CDR3 is 15 residues. Germline V gene data show CDR1 as MNHEY and CDR2 as SVGAGI. Here the CDR3 reads CASSWGRPDTGELFF. Written as DNA, the CDR3 is TGTGCCAGCAGTTGGGGTCGGCCTGACACCGGGGAGCTGTTTTTT.

The chain employs TRBV19 and TRBJ2-1; TRBD2 agrees at 14 bases. The CDR3 contains 16 residues. V was clipped by 4 bases and J by 5 bases; unmatched bases: 4. CDR1 and CDR2 from the germline V gene are LNHDA and SQIVND (reference sequence). The CDR3 region is CASSTRLAGGNNEQFF. CDR3 DNA sequence: TGTGCCAGTAGTACAAGACTAGCGGGAGGGAACAATGAGCAGTTCTTC. The full variable domain, in which reference TRBV19 and TRBJ2-1 provide the parts outside the CDR3, is DGGITQSPKYLFRKEGQNVTLSCEQNLNHDAMYWYRQDPGQGLRLIYYSQIVNDFQKGDIAEGYSVSREKKESFPLTVTSAQKNPTAFYLCASSTRLAGGNNEQFFGPGTRLTVL.

The chain couples TRBV18 to TRBJ2-7; no definite D call. Trimming removed 3 bases from V and 4 bases from J, with 7 bases in between. The CDR3 runs to 12 residues. Germline CDR1 reads KGHSH; CDR2 reads LQKENI. CDR3 sequence (DNA): TGTGCCAGCTCACCTTATCCTTACGAGCAGTACTTC. Protein: CASSPYPYEQYF. The whole variable domain, remainder taken from reference TRBV18 and TRBJ2-7, is NAGVMQNPRHLVRRRGQEARLRCSPMKGHSHVYWYRQLPEEGLKFMVYLQKENIIDESGMPKERFSAEFPKEGPSILRIQQVVRGDSAAYFCASSPYPYEQYFGPGTRLTVT.

This sequence joins TRBV30 and TRBJ1-1, with 8 bases aligning to TRBD1. The CDR3 length is 14 residues. Germline values: CDR1 GTSNPN, CDR2 SVGIG (reference sequence). The V and J ends lost 3 bases and 5 bases, in that order; junction bases with no gene match: 8. The CDR3 sequence: CAWSPGQGWTEAFF. CDR3 coding DNA: TGTGCCTGGAGCCCCGGACAGGGATGGACTGAAGCTTTCTTT.

CDR3 DNA sequence: TGTGCCAGCAGCTTCTCACAGGGGGCGCATAGCAATCAGCCCCAGCATTTT. This encodes CASSFSQGAHSNQPQHF. This chain uses TRBV5-4 with TRBJ1-5; 9 bases line up with TRBD1. Germline CDR1 reads SGHNT; CDR2 reads YYREEE (reference sequence). The CDR3 totals 17 residues. Trimming cost V 2 bases and J 0 bases; bases outside gene matches: 6.

The chain couples TRBV9 to TRBJ2-2; 9 bases align to TRBD2. CDR1 is SGDLS and CDR2 is YYNGEE in the germline V gene. CDR3 length equals 17 residues. V lost 0 bases and J lost 2; bases outside the gene matches: 5. Here the CDR3 reads CASSVVSGGRNTGELFF. CDR3 bases: TGTGCCAGCAGCGTAGTTAGCGGGGGCCGTAACACCGGGGAGCTGTTTTTT.

This chain connects TRBV28 to TRBJ1-5; D uncertain. V was clipped by 7 bases and J by 3 bases, with 10 bases between them. Per the germline V gene, CDR1 is MDHEN and CDR2 is SYDVKM. The CDR3 extends over 13 amino acids. CDR3 protein: CASKEGTNQPQHF. CDR3 nucleotide sequence: TGTGCCAGCAAGGAGGGTACCAATCAGCCCCAGCATTTT.

CDR3 in amino acids: CASSLERRYSNQPQHF. The CDR3 DNA sequence: TGTGCCAGCAGTTTGGAGAGGAGATATAGCAATCAGCCCCAGCATTTT. The chain joins TRBV28 to TRBJ1-5; D is unclear. The V gene lost 3 bases and the J gene lost 0 bases, with 12 bases spanning the gap. CDR1 and CDR2 (germline): MDHEN, SYDVKM. The CDR3 has 16 residues.

V usage is TRBV6-1 and J usage is TRBJ2-7, with 9 positions matching TRBD2. In germline, CDR1 is MNHNS, CDR2 SASEGT. The trim removed 6 bases at V and 3 bases at J, leaving 9 bases unmatched. The CDR3 length is 15 residues. CDR3 in amino acids: CASRHYGTSNYEQYF. Written as DNA, the CDR3 is TGTGCCAGCAGACACTACGGGACTAGCAACTACGAGCAGTACTTC.

The rearrangement links TRBV30 to TRBJ1-3, with unresolved D. Deletions cut 0 bases from V and 8 bases from J, with 8 bases between. Germline assignment: CDR1 GTSNPN and CDR2 SVGIG (reference sequence). This CDR3 has 12 residues. The chain's CDR3 is CAWSVEGHTIYF. In nucleotides, the CDR3 is TGTGCCTGGAGTGTGGAGGGCCACACCATATATTTT.